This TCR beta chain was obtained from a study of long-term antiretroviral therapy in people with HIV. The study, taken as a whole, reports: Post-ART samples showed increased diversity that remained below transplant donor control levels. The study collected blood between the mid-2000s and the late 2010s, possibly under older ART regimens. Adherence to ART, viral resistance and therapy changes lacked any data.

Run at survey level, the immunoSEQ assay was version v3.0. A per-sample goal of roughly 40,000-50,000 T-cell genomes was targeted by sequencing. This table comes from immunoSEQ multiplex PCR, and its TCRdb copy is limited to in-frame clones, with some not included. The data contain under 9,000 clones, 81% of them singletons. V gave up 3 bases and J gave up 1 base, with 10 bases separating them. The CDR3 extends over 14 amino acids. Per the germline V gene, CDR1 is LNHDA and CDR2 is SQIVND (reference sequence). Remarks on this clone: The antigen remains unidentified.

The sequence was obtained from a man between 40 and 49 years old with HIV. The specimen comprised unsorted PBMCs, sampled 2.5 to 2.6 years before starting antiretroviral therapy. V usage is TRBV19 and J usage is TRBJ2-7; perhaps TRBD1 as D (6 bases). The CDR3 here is CASSMGALSYEQYF. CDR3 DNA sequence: TGTGCCAGTAGTATGGGGGCCCTATCCTACGAGCAGTACTTC. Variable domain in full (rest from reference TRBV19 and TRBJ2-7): DGGITQSPKYLFRKEGQNVTLSCEQNLNHDAMYWYRQDPGQGLRLIYYSQIVNDFQKGDIAEGYSVSREKKESFPLTVTSAQKNPTAFYLCASSMGALSYEQYFGPGTRLTVT.